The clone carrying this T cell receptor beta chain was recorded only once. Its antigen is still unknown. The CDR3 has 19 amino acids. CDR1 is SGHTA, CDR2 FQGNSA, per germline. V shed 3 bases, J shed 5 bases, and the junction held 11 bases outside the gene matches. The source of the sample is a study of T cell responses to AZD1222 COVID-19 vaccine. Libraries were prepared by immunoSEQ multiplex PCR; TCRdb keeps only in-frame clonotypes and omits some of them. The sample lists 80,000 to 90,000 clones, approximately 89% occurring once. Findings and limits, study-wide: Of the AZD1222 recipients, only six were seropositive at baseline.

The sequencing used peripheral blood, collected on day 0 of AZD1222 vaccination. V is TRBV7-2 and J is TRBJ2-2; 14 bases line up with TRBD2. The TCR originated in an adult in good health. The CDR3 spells CASSFAGLAGGRRTGELFF. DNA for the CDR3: TGTGCCAGCAGCTTCGCCGGACTAGCGGGAGGTCGTAGGACCGGGGAGCTGTTTTTT.